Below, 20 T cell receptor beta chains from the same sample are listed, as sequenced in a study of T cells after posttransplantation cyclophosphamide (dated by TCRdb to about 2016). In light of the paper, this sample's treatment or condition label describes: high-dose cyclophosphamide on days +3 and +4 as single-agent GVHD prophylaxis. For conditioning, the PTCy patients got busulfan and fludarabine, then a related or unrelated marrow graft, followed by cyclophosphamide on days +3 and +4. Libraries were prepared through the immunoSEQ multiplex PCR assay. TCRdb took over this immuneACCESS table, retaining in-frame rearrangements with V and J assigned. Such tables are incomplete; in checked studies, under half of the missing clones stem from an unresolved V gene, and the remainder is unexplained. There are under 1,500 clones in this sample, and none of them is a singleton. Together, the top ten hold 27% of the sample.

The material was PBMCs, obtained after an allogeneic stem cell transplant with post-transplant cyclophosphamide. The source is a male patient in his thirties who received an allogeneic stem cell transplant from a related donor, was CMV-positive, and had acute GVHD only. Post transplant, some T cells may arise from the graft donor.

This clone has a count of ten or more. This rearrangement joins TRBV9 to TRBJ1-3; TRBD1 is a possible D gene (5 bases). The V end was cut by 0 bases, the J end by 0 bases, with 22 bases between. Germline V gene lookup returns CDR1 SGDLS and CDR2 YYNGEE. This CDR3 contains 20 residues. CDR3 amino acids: CASSVADSTGDSYSGNTIYF. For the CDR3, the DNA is TGTGCCAGCAGCGTAGCGGATTCTACGGGTGACAGCTACTCTGGAAACACCATATATTTT. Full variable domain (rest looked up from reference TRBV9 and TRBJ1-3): DSGVTQTPKHLITATGQRVTLRCSPRSGDLSVYWYQQSLDQGLQFLIQYYNGEERAKGNILERFSAQQFPDLHSELNLSSLELGDSALYFCASSVADSTGDSYSGNTIYFGEGSWLTVV.

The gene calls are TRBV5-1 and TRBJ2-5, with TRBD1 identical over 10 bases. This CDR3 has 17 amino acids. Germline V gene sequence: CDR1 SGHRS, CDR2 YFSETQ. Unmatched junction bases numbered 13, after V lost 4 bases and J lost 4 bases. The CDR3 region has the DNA TGCGCCAGCAGCCACTCGGCGGGACAGGGGATCGGAGAGACCCAGTACTTC. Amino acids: CASSHSAGQGIGETQYF.

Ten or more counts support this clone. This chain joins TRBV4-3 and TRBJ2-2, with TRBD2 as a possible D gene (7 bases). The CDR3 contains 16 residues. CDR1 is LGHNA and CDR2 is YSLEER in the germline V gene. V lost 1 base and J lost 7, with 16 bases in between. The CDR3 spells CASSQVGGLTLGELFF. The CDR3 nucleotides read TGCGCCAGCAGCCAAGTAGGGGGACTAACACTCGGGGAGCTGTTTTTT.

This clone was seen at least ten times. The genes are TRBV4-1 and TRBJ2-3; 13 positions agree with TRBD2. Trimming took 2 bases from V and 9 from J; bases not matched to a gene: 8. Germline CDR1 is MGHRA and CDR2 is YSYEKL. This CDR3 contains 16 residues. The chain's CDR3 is CASSQTSGGAQETQYF. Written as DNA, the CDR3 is TGCGCCAGCAGCCAAACTAGCGGGGGGGCCCAAGAGACGCAGTATTTT.

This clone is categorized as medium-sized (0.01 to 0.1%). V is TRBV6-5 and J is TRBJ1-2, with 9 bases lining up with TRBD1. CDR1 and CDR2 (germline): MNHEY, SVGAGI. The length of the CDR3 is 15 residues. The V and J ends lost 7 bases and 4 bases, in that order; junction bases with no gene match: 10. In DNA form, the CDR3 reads TGTGCCAGCAAGCCCCCGGGACAGGGTGGCTATGGCTACACCTTC. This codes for CASKPPGQGGYGYTF.

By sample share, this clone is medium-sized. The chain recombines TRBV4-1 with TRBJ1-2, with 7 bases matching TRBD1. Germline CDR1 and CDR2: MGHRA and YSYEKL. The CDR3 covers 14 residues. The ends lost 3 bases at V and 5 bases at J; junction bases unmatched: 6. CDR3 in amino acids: CASSQETGFYGYTF. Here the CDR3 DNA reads TGCGCCAGCAGCCAGGAGACAGGGTTTTATGGCTACACCTTC.

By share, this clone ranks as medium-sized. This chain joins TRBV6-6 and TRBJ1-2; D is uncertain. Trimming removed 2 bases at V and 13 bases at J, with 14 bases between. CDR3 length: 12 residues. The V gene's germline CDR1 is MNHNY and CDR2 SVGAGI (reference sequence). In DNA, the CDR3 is TGTGCCAGCAGTTACAAGGCAGCCGGGTGCACCTTC. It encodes CASSYKAAGCTF.

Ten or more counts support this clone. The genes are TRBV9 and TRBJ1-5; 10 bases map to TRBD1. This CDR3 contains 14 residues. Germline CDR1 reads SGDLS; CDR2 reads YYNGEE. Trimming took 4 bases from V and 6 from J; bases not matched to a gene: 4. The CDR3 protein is CASSRDRGAQPQHF. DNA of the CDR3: TGTGCCAGCAGCCGGGACAGGGGCGCTCAGCCCCAGCATTTT.

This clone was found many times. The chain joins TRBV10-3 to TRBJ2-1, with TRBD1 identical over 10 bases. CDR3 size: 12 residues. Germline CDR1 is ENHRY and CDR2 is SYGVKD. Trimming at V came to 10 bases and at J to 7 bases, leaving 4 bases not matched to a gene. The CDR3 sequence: CATGQGWNEQFF. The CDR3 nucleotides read TGTGCCACGGGACAGGGGTGGAATGAGCAGTTCTTC.

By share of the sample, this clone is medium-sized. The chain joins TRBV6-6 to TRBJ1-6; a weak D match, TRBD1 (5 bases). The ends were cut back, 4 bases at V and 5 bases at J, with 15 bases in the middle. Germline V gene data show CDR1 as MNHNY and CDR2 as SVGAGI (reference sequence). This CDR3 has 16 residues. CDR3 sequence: CASSSQAGRNNSPLHF. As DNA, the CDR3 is TGTGCCAGCAGTTCGCAGGCGGGGCGGAATAATTCACCCCTCCACTTT.

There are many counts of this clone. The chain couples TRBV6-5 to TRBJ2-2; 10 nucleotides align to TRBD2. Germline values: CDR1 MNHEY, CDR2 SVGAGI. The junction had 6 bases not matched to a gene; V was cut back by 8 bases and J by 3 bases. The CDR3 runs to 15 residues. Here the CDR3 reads CASHGTSAYTGELFF. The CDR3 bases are TGTGCCAGCCACGGGACTAGCGCCTACACCGGGGAGCTGTTTTTT.

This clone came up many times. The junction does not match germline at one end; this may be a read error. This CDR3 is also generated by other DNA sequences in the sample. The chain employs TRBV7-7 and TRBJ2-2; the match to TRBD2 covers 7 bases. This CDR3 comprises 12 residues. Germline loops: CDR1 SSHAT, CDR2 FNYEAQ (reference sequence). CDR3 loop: CASSLGAGELFF. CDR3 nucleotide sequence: TGTGCCAGCAGCTTAGGGGCGGGGGAACTGTTTTTT.

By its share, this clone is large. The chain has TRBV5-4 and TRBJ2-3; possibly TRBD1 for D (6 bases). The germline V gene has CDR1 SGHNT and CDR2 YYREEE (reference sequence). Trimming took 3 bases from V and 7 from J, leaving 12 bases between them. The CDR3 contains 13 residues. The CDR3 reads CASSSDSPYTQYF. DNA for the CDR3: TGTGCCAGCAGCTCGGACAGTCCGTATACGCAGTATTTT.

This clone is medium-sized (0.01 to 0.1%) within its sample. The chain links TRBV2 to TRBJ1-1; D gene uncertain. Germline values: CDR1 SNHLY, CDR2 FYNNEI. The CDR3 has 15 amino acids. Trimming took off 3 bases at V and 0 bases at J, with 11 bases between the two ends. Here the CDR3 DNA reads TGTGCCAGCAGTGACCAACAAGTATTGAACACTGAAGCTTTCTTT. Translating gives CASSDQQVLNTEAFF.

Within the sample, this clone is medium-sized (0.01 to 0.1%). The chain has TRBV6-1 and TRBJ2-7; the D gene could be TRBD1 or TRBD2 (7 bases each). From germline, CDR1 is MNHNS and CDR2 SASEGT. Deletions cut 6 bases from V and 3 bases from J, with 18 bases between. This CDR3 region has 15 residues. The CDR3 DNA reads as TGTGCCAGCAGCCCAAGCGGGACAGTAGTCTACGAGCAGTACTTC. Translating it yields CASSPSGTVVYEQYF.

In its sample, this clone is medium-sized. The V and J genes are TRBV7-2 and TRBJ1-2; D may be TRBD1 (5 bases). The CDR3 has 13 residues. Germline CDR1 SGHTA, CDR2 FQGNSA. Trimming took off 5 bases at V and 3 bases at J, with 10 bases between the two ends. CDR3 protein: CASSLDTYYGYTF. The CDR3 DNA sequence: TGTGCCAGCAGCCTGGACACCTACTATGGCTACACCTTC. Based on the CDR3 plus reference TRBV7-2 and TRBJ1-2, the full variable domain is GAGVSQSPSNKVTEKGKDVELRCDPISGHTALYWYRQSLGQGLEFLIYFQGNSAPDKSGLPSDRFSAERTGGSVSTLTIQRTQQEDSAVYLCASSLDTYYGYTFGSGTRLTVV.

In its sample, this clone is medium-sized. Here the CDR3 reads CASSSLASGDTQYF. CDR3 DNA: TGTGCCAGCAGTTCCCTGGCTAGTGGGGATACGCAGTATTTT. The chain recombines TRBV28 with TRBJ2-3; D ambiguous. The V gene's germline CDR1 is MDHEN and CDR2 SYDVKM. The CDR3 has 14 amino acids. The V end was cut by 4 bases, the J end by 6 bases, with 14 bases between. The full variable domain, its missing parts supplied by reference TRBV28 and TRBJ2-3, is DVKVTQSSRYLVKRTGEKVFLECVQDMDHENMFWYRQDPGLGLRLIYFSYDVKMKEKGDIPEGYSVSREKKERFSLILESASTNQTSMYLCASSSLASGDTQYFGPGTRLTVL.

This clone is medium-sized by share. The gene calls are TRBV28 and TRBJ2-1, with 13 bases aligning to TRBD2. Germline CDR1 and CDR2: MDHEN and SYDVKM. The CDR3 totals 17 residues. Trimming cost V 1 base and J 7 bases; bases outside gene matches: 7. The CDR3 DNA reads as TGTGCCAGCAGTTTATCTAGGACTAGCGGGGGCCCTAATGAGCAGTTCTTC. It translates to CASSLSRTSGGPNEQFF.

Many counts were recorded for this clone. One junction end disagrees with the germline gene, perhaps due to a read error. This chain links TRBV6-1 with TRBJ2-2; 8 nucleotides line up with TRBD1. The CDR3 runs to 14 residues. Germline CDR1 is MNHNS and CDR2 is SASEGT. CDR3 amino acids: CGSHRTGITGELFF. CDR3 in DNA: TGTGGCAGCCATAGGACAGGGATCACCGGGGAGCTGTTTTTT.

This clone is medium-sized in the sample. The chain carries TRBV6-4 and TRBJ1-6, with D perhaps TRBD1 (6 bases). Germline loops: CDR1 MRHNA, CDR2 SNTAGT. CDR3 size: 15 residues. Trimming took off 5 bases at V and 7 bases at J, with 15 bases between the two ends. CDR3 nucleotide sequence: TGTGCCAGCAGTCCTAGACAGGAAATCAATTCACCCCTCCACTTT. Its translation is CASSPRQEINSPLHF.